A selection of T cell receptor beta chains follows, all from one sample in a study of T cell repertoires in ileal Crohn's disease. Here immunoSEQ multiplex PCR was the method, and the copy in TCRdb shows in-frame clones only, minus some. The sample has about 7,200 clones; 72% are singletons. The sample was ileal tissue. The receptors were sampled from an adult with Crohn's disease. Both conserved end residues are part of each CDR3. A D gene is named only where the DNA matches it firmly. Some rows have no size entry. The others give once, few or many, or a class for an expanded clone.

d_call: NA
v_call: TRBV6-5
clone_size: NA
j_call: TRBJ2-7
cdr3_aa: CASVPGNSYEQYF
cdr3_nt: TGTGCCAGCGTTCCAGGGAATTCCTACGAGCAGTACTTC

d_call: TRBD1
v_call: TRBV5-1
clone_size: NA
j_call: TRBJ1-2
cdr3_aa: CASSPDRGYGYTF
cdr3_nt: TGCGCCAGCAGCCCCGACAGGGGCTATGGCTACACCTTC

d_call: NA
v_call: TRBV2
clone_size: NA
j_call: TRBJ1-1
cdr3_aa: CASKEGNEAFF
cdr3_nt: TGTGCCAGCAAGGAGGGGAATGAAGCTTTCTTT

d_call: TRBD2
v_call: TRBV14
clone_size: once
j_call: TRBJ2-5
cdr3_aa: CASTQGTSGQETQYF
cdr3_nt: TGTGCCAGCACCCAAGGGACTAGCGGACAAGAGACCCAGTACTTC

d_call: TRBD2
v_call: TRBV2
clone_size: NA
j_call: TRBJ2-3
cdr3_aa: CASTRAGVTDTQYF
cdr3_nt: TGTGCCAGCACCCGAGCGGGAGTAACAGATACGCAGTATTTT

d_call: TRBD1
v_call: TRBV5-1
clone_size: NA
j_call: TRBJ1-1
cdr3_aa: CASSVGTGESAFF
cdr3_nt: TGCGCCAGCAGCGTCGGGACAGGGGAGTCTGCTTTCTTT

d_call: TRBD2
v_call: TRBV6-6
clone_size: NA
j_call: TRBJ2-7
cdr3_aa: CASSPGLAGSYEQYF
cdr3_nt: TGTGCCAGCAGCCCGGGACTAGCGGGATCATACGAGCAGTACTTC

d_call: NA
v_call: TRBV5-1
clone_size: NA
j_call: TRBJ2-5
cdr3_aa: CASSLGGNQETQYF
cdr3_nt: TGCGCCAGCAGCTTAGGAGGAAATCAAGAGACCCAGTACTTC

d_call: TRBD2
v_call: TRBV19
clone_size: NA
j_call: TRBJ2-2
cdr3_aa: CASTPQAGGQTGELFF
cdr3_nt: TGTGCCAGTACCCCCCAAGCGGGAGGGCAAACCGGGGAGCTGTTTTTT

d_call: NA
v_call: TRBV7-2
clone_size: NA
j_call: TRBJ1-1
cdr3_aa: CASSFGPNAFF
cdr3_nt: TGTGCCAGCAGCTTTGGCCCGAACGCTTTCTTT

d_call: NA
v_call: TRBV5-8
clone_size: NA
j_call: TRBJ2-3
cdr3_aa: CASSFGLTDTQYF
cdr3_nt: TGTGCCAGCAGCTTCGGACTCACAGATACGCAGTATTTT

d_call: TRBD2
v_call: TRBV28
clone_size: NA
j_call: TRBJ2-1
cdr3_aa: CASSLAGAPSLIF
cdr3_nt: TGTGCCAGCAGTTTAGCGGGAGCCCCCAGTCTGATCTTC

d_call: TRBD2
v_call: TRBV18
clone_size: NA
j_call: TRBJ2-5
cdr3_aa: CASSPLAGEETQYF
cdr3_nt: TGTGCCAGCTCACCACTAGCGGGAGAAGAGACCCAGTACTTC

d_call: TRBD1
v_call: TRBV18
clone_size: NA
j_call: TRBJ2-3
cdr3_aa: CASSPTNRGGDTQYF
cdr3_nt: TGTGCCAGCTCACCCACCAACAGGGGTGGGGATACGCAGTATTTT

d_call: NA
v_call: TRBV6-5
clone_size: NA
j_call: TRBJ2-7
cdr3_aa: CASSLIGGMTYEQYF
cdr3_nt: TGTGCCAGCAGTCTTATAGGAGGGATGACCTACGAGCAGTACTTC